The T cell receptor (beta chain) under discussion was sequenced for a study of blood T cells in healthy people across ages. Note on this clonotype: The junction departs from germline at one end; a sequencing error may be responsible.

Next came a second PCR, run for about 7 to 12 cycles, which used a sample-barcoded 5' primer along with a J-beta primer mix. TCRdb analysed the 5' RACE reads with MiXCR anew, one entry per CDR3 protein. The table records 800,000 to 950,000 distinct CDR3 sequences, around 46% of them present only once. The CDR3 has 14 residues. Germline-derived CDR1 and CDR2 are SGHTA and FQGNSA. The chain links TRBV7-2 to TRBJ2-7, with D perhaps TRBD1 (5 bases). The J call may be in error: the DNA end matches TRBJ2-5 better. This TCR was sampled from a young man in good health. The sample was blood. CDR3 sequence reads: CASSFAWGYETQYF. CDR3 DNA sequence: TGTGCCAGTAGCTTCGCTTGGGGCTATGAGACCCAGTACTTC.